Listed here are 18 T cell receptor beta chains from one sample, sequenced in a study of neurological immune-mediated disorders. TCRdb fed the 5' RACE reads into MiXCR, producing one record per CDR3 protein. The repertoire holds approximately 50,000 distinct CDR3 sequences, with under 13% as singletons. Sequenced input: PBMCs. These receptors were taken from a man between 65 and 85 years old with HTLV-1-associated myelopathy (HAM/TSP).

This clonotype is classed as medium-sized. The chain combines TRBV5-6 with TRBJ2-7; 8 bases are shared with TRBD2. The V gene's germline CDR1 is SGHDT and CDR2 YYEEEE. CDR3 length equals 13 residues. V gave up 7 bases and J gave up 4 bases; unmatched junction bases: 7. CDR3 nucleotides: TGTGCCAGCGCGGAGACTAGCGTTTACGAGCAGTACTTC. Amino acid sequence: CASAETSVYEQYF.

This clonotype was found many times. This chain connects TRBV7-2 to TRBJ2-3; 9 bases align to TRBD2. Per germline, CDR1 SGHTA and CDR2 FQGNSA. The J segment lost 3 bases and the V segment lost 5 bases, leaving 9 bases of the junction unmatched. The CDR3 runs 16 residues. CDR3 in DNA: TGTGCCAGCAGCCCATCTAGCGGGACGAATACAGATACGCAGTATTTT. Protein sequence: CASSPSSGTNTDTQYF.

This clonotype was seen many times. CDR3: CASSRSGRVNNQYF. CDR3 DNA: TGTGCCAGCAGCCGCAGCGGGAGGGTGAATAACCAGTACTTC. This rearrangement joins TRBV6-2 or TRBV6-3 to TRBJ2-5; 10 bases are a match to TRBD2. Germline loops: CDR1 MNHEY, CDR2 SVGEGT. The CDR3 consists of 14 residues. The trim removed 6 bases at V and 10 bases at J, leaving 11 bases unmatched.

The chain recombines TRBV20-1 with TRBJ2-7; 8 bases map to TRBD2. V lost 1 base to trimming and J lost 5 bases; unmatched junction nucleotides: 10. The germline CDR1 and CDR2 sequences are DFQATT and SNEGSKA (reference sequence). The CDR3 loop spans 15 amino acids. The CDR3 DNA is TGCAGTGCTAGAGGCTTCGGGGGGGGCAGGAACGAGCAGTACTTC. Translation: CSARGFGGGRNEQYF.

This clonotype was recorded many times. J is TRBJ2-7 and V is TRBV7-9; D uncertain. The CDR3 is 15 amino acids. CDR1 is SEHNR and CDR2 is FQNEAQ in the germline V gene (reference sequence). With 1 base removed from V and 1 base from J, the gap between germline ends came to 11 bases. CDR3 sequence: CASSLVRTGSYEQYF. The CDR3 DNA reads as TGTGCCAGCAGCTTAGTTCGCACGGGTTCCTACGAGCAGTACTTC.

This clonotype was recorded at least ten times. The genes are TRBV11-2 and TRBJ1-1, with D unclear. Trimming stripped 5 bases from V and 4 bases from J, with 14 bases between. CDR1 SGHAT and CDR2 FQNNGV come from the germline V gene. The CDR3 has 14 residues. For the CDR3, the DNA is TGTGCCAGCAGCGCGAACAGCATAATCACTGAAGCTTTCTTT. It encodes CASSANSIITEAFF.

This clonotype was seen ten or more times. The J gene is TRBJ2-3, the V gene TRBV12-3 or TRBV12-4; weak D call: TRBD1 (5 bases). The CDR3 spans 15 residues. The V and J ends lost 5 bases and 4 bases respectively, with 16 bases between them. The CDR3 DNA sequence: TGTGCCAGCAGTCTATCGCCCCAGGGCCCAGATACGCAGTATTTT. Its protein is CASSLSPQGPDTQYF.

This clonotype was seen repeatedly, ten times or more. The rearrangement joins TRBV6-6 to TRBJ1-5; D not certain. V lost 0 bases to trimming and J lost 2 bases, with 11 bases between them. The CDR3 covers 16 residues. From germline, CDR1 is MNHNY and CDR2 SVGAGI (reference sequence). CDR3 bases: TGTGCCAGCAGTTACTCGTTGGGTTCGGGCAATCAGCCCCAGCATTTT. Its translation is CASSYSLGSGNQPQHF.

The chain joins TRBV19 to TRBJ2-6; possibly TRBD2 for D (5 bases). Germline V CDR1 and CDR2: LNHDA, SQIVND (reference sequence). The CDR3 loop spans 18 amino acids. V was trimmed by 5 bases and J by 0 bases, leaving 17 bases between them. The CDR3 DNA reads as TGTGCCAGTAGTCCCGGGGAGTTGTGGGGCTCTGGGGCCAACGTCCTGACTTTC. It translates to CASSPGELWGSGANVLTF.

This clonotype was observed at least ten times. CDR3 protein: CASSYLMGGLGEQFF. Here the CDR3 DNA reads TGTGCCAGCAGTTACCTCATGGGCGGCCTGGGGGAGCAGTTCTTC. The rearrangement links TRBV6-2 or TRBV6-3 to TRBJ2-1; no definite D call. The CDR3 extends over 15 amino acids. Germline values: CDR1 MNHEY, CDR2 SVGEGT. The ends were cut back, 2 bases at V and 10 bases at J, with 18 bases in the middle.

The CDR3: CASRSGGSGANVLTF. The CDR3 DNA reads TGTGCCAGCAGGTCAGGGGGCTCGGGGGCCAACGTCCTGACTTTC. The chain recombines TRBV6-1 with TRBJ2-6, with TRBD1 matching over 8 bases. The CDR3 sequence is 15 residues long. The junction had 5 bases not matched to a gene; V was cut back by 6 bases and J by 4 bases. CDR1 and CDR2 from the germline V gene are MNHNS and SASEGT.

This clonotype was counted many times. The gene calls are TRBV6-6 and TRBJ1-1; a weak D match, TRBD1 (6 bases). This CDR3 is 13 amino acids long. V lost 6 bases and J 3 bases, leaving 11 bases between the germline ends. Germline CDR1 is MNHNY and CDR2 is SVGAGI (reference sequence). CDR3 nucleotide sequence: TGTGCCAGCAGGTACAGGGAGGACACTGAAGCTTTCTTT. Translation gives CASRYREDTEAFF.

Ten or more counts support this clonotype. The chain uses TRBV20-1 and TRBJ1-2, with D unclear. V gave up 6 bases and J gave up 3 bases, with 17 bases separating them. From germline, CDR1 is DFQATT and CDR2 SNEGSKA (reference sequence). The CDR3 totals 14 residues. DNA for the CDR3: TGCAGTGCGAGCGCCCTTGAGGGCCACTATGGCTACACCTTC. This sequence encodes CSASALEGHYGYTF.

This clonotype has at least ten counts. V gene TRBV5-1 combines with J gene TRBJ2-7; D is unresolved. Germline V gene sequence: CDR1 SGHRS, CDR2 YFSETQ. Trimming took off 4 bases at V and 3 bases at J, with 11 bases between the two ends. The CDR3 extends over 13 amino acids. The CDR3 loop is CASSPQVDYEQYF. CDR3 in DNA: TGCGCCAGCAGCCCCCAGGTGGACTACGAGCAGTACTTC.

Worth noting for this clonotype: Since a much larger clone is just one base distant, this may be a read error. The J gene is TRBJ2-6, the V gene TRBV5-1; D may match TRBD1 or TRBD2 (5 bases each). Germline lookup yields CDR1 SGHRS and CDR2 YFSETQ. CDR3 length: 16 residues. DNA of the CDR3: TGCGCCAGCAGCTCGAGGGATAGGTCTGGGGCCAACGTCCTGAATTTC. Translation gives CASSSRDRSGANVLNF.

This clonotype was counted many times. The chain carries TRBV20-1 and TRBJ1-2; tentatively, D is TRBD1 (5 bases). V was trimmed by 6 bases and J by 7 bases, leaving 21 bases between them. Germline CDR1 is DFQATT and CDR2 is SNEGSKA (reference sequence). This CDR3 comprises 14 residues. CDR3: CSARAPGGRGGYTF. CDR3 sequence (DNA): TGCAGTGCCCGAGCCCCGGGGGGGAGGGGTGGCTACACCTTC.

At least ten counts were recorded for this clonotype. The rearrangement links TRBV7-2 to TRBJ2-7; tentatively, D is TRBD1 (7 bases). Germline loops: CDR1 SGHTA, CDR2 FQGNSA. The CDR3 extends over 15 amino acids. V dropped 5 bases and J dropped 3 bases, with 17 bases sitting between them. CDR3 amino acids: CASSTRGAGLYEQYF. The CDR3 nucleotides read TGTGCCAGCAGCACCAGGGGGGCCGGGCTCTACGAGCAGTACTTC.

This clonotype was recorded many times. J is TRBJ2-3 and V is TRBV20-1; TRBD2 matches at 9 bases. The germline CDR1 and CDR2 sequences are DFQATT and SNEGSKA (reference sequence). V was clipped by 6 bases and J by 4 bases; unmatched bases: 11. The length of the CDR3 is 15 residues. The CDR3 protein is CSASTSTSGPDTQYF. CDR3 coding DNA: TGCAGTGCCAGCACCTCAACTAGCGGGCCAGATACGCAGTATTTT.